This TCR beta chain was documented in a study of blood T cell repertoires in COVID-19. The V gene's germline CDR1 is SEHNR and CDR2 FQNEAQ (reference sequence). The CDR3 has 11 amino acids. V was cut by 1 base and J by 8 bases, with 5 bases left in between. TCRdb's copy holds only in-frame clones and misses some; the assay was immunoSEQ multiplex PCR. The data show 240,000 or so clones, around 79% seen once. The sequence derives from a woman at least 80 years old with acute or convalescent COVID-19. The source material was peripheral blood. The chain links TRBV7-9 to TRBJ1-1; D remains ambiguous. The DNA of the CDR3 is TGTGCCAGCAGCTTAGTCACAGAAGCTTTCTTT. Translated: CASSLVTEAFF. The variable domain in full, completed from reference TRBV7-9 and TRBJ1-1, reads DTGVSQNPRHKITKRGQNVTFRCDPISEHNRLYWYRQTLGQGPEFLTYFQNEAQLEKSRLLSDRFSAERPKGSFSTLEIQRTEQGDSAMYLCASSLVTEAFFGQGTRLTVV.